This TCR beta chain was found in a study of OX40 agonist ivuxolimab in advanced cancers. The CDR3 covers 18 residues. J was trimmed by 1 base and V by 4 bases; bases with no gene match: 8. Germline V gene data show CDR1 as SGDLS and CDR2 as YYNGEE. Profiled with immunoSEQ multiplex PCR; TCRdb holds only in-frame clones, not every one. The sample shows 65,000 to 90,000 clones, roughly 86% of them seen only once. The receptor's source is an adult with an advanced solid tumor such as melanoma, head and neck, liver or kidney cancer. This chain joins TRBV9 and TRBJ2-1, with 13 bases lining up with TRBD2. This material consisted of CD4+ or CD8+ T cells sorted from blood, taken in a trial of the OX40 agonist ivuxolimab. CDR3: CASSPGTGLAGSYNEQFF. The CDR3 DNA is TGTGCCAGCAGCCCCGGGACGGGACTAGCGGGATCCTACAATGAGCAGTTCTTC.